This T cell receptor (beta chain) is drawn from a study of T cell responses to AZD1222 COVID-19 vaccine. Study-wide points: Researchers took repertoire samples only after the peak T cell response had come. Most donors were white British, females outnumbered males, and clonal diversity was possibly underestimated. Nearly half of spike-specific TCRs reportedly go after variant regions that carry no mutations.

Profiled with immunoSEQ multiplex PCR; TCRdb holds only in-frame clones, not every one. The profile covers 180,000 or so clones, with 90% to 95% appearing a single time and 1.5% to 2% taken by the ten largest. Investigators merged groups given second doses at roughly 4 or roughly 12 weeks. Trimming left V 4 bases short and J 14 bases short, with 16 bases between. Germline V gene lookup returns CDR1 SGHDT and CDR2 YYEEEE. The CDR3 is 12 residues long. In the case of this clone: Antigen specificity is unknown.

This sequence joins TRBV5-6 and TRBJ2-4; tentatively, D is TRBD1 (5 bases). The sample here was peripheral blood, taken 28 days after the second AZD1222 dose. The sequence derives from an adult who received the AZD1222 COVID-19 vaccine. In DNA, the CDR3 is TGTGCCAGCAGCGCCGGACACCCGGTCGAGTACTTC. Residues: CASSAGHPVEYF.